This T cell receptor (beta chain) was documented in a study of T cells in Graves' hyperthyroidism and ophthalmopathy. RNA transcripts gave rise to amplified TCR beta CDR3 regions. The HTBI set primed first-round TCR CDR3 RT-PCR. TCRdb reprocessed the multiplex PCR reads via MiXCR and lists one record per CDR3 protein. The data show roughly 24,000 distinct CDR3 sequences, with roughly 45% seen just once and around 10% held by the top ten. This CDR3 contains 13 residues. V lost 4 bases and J 4 bases, leaving 13 bases between the germline ends. Germline lookup yields CDR1 SQVTM and CDR2 ANQGSEA. This clonotype was observed a handful of times.

The TCR originated in a woman younger than 45 with Graves' hyperthyroidism. The sequencing sample was made of blood. The rearrangement links TRBV29-1 to TRBJ1-2; TRBD1 is a possible D gene (6 bases). The CDR3 bases are TGCAGCGTTGCGACAGGACCCACCTATGGCTACACCTTC. It is translated as CSVATGPTYGYTF.